This T cell receptor (beta chain) came from a study of blood T cell repertoires in COVID-19. Whole-study context: Sites across the United States, Italy and Spain contributed samples from acute and convalescent COVID-19. The cDNA or gDNA used as material had been derived from T cells, B-cell-depleted T cells, or PBMCs.

Per the study methods: From reference gene primer amplification, estimates of nucleated cell counts were derived. Produced via immunoSEQ multiplex PCR; TCRdb's table is partial and in-frame only. Clonal size and the V and J genes are those of that table, whereas D and trimming came from the DNA. The profile shows 450,000 to 500,000 clones, around 85% of them singletons. The CDR3 length is 12 residues. CDR1 and CDR2 from the germline V gene are SGHTA and FQGTGA. Trimming took 4 bases from V and 2 from J, leaving 2 bases between them. Sequencing used peripheral blood. This TCR was recovered from a human donor in a cohort sampled during active COVID-19. J is TRBJ2-2 and V is TRBV7-3; D unclear. CDR3 residues: CASSSNTGELFF. In DNA form, the CDR3 reads TGTGCCAGCAGCTCAAACACCGGGGAGCTGTTTTTT.